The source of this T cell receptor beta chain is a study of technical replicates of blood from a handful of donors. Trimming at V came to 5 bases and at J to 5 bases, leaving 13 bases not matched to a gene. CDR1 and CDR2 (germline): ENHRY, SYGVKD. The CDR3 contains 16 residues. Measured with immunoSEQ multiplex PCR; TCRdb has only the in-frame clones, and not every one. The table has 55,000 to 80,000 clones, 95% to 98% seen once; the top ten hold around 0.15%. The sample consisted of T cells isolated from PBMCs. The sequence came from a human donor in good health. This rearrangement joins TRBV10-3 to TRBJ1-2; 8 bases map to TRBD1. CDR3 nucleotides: TGTGCCATCAGTAACCGCGGACAGGGCGTGGGGTATGGCTACACCTTC. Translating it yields CAISNRGQGVGYGYTF.